A single sample gave rise to the 7 T cell receptor beta chains below, sequenced in a study of cytomegalovirus exposure and HLA in healthy donors. The PCR made use of 60 Vbeta and 13 Jbeta primers. TCRdb's table, derived via immunoSEQ multiplex PCR, lists solely in-frame clones and lacks some. In the table there are around 150,000 clones, almost 80% of which are singletons. Sequencing input: PBMCs. These receptors were obtained from a woman in her forties or fifties in good health and CMV-seronegative.

This chain connects TRBV5-1 to TRBJ1-2; D remains ambiguous. With 0 bases removed from V and 0 bases from J, the gap between germline ends came to 6 bases. CDR3 size: 14 residues. The germline V gene has CDR1 SGHRS and CDR2 YFSETQ. DNA for the CDR3: TGCGCCAGCAGCTTGGAAGGAGCTAACTATGGCTACACCTTC. Its protein is CASSLEGANYGYTF.

This clone appeared a single time. This chain joins TRBV7-2 and TRBJ2-1; 12 bases are a match to TRBD2. Germline V gene lookup returns CDR1 SGHTA and CDR2 FQGNSA. Trimming took 6 bases from V and 9 from J; bases not matched to a gene: 6. The CDR3 length is 14 residues. The CDR3 DNA follows: TGTGCCAGCAGGGGACTAGCGGGTGGGGGTGAGCAGTTCTTC. This gives the protein CASRGLAGGGEQFF.

This clone was detected only a few times. The chain couples TRBV5-1 to TRBJ2-7; D ambiguous. This CDR3 region has 14 residues. Germline V lookup: CDR1 SGHRS, CDR2 YFSETQ. V shed 3 bases and J shed 3 bases, with 13 bases lying between them. The CDR3 DNA reads TGCGCCAGCAGCTACGACACTCTCCTCTACGAGCAGTACTTC. It yields the protein CASSYDTLLYEQYF.

This clone was counted only a few times. The V call is TRBV5-1, the J call TRBJ2-6; tentatively, D is TRBD1 (5 bases). Germline CDR1 SGHRS, CDR2 YFSETQ. The V gene lost 3 bases and the J gene lost 0 bases, with 10 bases spanning the gap. This CDR3 spans 16 amino acids. Written as DNA, the CDR3 is TGCGCCAGCAGCTGGACAAATTACTCTGGGGCCAACGTCCTGACTTTC. Encoded protein: CASSWTNYSGANVLTF. The full variable domain, with the rest looked up from reference TRBV5-1 and TRBJ2-6, is KAGVTQTPRYLIKTRGQQVTLSCSPISGHRSVSWYQQTPGQGLQFLFEYFSETQRNKGNFPGRFSGRQFSNSRSEMNVSTLELGDSALYLCASSWTNYSGANVLTFGAGSRLTVL.

The genes are TRBV29-1 and TRBJ2-2; tentative D call: TRBD1 (6 bases). Between the trimmed V and J ends, which lost 6 bases and 4 bases, there was a span of 24 bases. The CDR3 consists of 17 residues. Germline CDR1 reads SQVTM; CDR2 reads ANQGSEA. The CDR3 bases are TGCAGCGTACGTAGTGGACAGCCCTCGGCAGTCACCGGGGAGCTGTTTTTT. It is translated as CSVRSGQPSAVTGELFF.

The chain couples TRBV7-2 to TRBJ2-1, with a possible D match to TRBD2 (5 bases). CDR1 is SGHTA and CDR2 is FQGNSA in the germline V gene. The V end lost 4 bases, the J end lost 4 bases, and 14 bases lay between the germline ends. The CDR3 has 15 residues. The CDR3 nucleotides are TGTGCCAGCAGCTATCTTCGGGGAGCTTACAATGAGCAGTTCTTC. Amino acid sequence: CASSYLRGAYNEQFF.

V and J are TRBV27 and TRBJ2-7; D is possibly TRBD2 (5 bases). V lost 5 bases, J lost 2 bases, and 10 bases lay in between. CDR1 MNHEY and CDR2 SMNVEV come from the germline V gene (reference sequence). CDR3 length equals 13 residues. CDR3 residues: CASSRTPTYEQYF. CDR3 sequence (DNA): TGTGCCAGCAGTAGGACTCCGACCTACGAGCAGTACTTC.